The 4 T cell receptor beta chains below come from one sample, sequenced in a study of blood T cells in healthy people across ages. For the second PCR, which ran for 7 to 11 cycles, a sample-barcoded 5' primer and a J-beta primer mix were used. MiXCR, run by TCRdb on the 5' RACE reads, gives a single entry per CDR3 protein. The sample holds roughly 1.9 million distinct CDR3 sequences, 39% seen once. The source material was blood. These receptors originate from a human donor in good health.

This clonotype was recorded many times. The chain is built from TRBV29-1 and TRBJ2-5; 8 positions agree with TRBD1. Trimming at V came to 7 bases and at J to 5 bases, leaving 6 bases not matched to a gene. CDR1 is SQVTM, CDR2 ANQGSEA, per germline. This CDR3 region has 12 residues. The CDR3 DNA reads TGCAGCGCGGACAGGGCTCGGGAGACCCAGTACTTC. Residues: CSADRARETQYF. Based on the CDR3 plus reference TRBV29-1 and TRBJ2-5, the full variable domain is SAVISQKPSRDICQRGTSLTIQCQVDSQVTMMFWYRQQPGQSLTLIATANQGSEATYESGFVIDKFPISRPNLTFSTLTVSNMSPEDSSIYLCSADRARETQYFGPGTRLLVL.

This clonotype was counted once. This chain connects TRBV7-2 to TRBJ2-1; 14 positions agree with TRBD2. CDR1 SGHTA and CDR2 FQGNSA come from the germline V gene. CDR3 length equals 17 residues. Losses at the gene ends were 1 base for V and 8 bases for J; bases not matched to a gene: 7. The CDR3 DNA follows: TGTGCCAGCAGCTTAGAACGGACTAGCGGGGGGAACGATGAGCAGTTCTTC. It specifies CASSLERTSGGNDEQFF.

This chain links TRBV29-1 with TRBJ2-3; D is ambiguous. Germline lookup yields CDR1 SQVTM and CDR2 ANQGSEA. This CDR3 comprises 14 residues. The V end was cut by 0 bases, the J end by 2 bases, with 9 bases between. Here the CDR3 reads CSVEEGYNTDTQYF. DNA for the CDR3: TGCAGCGTTGAAGAGGGGTACAACACAGATACGCAGTATTTT.

The sample holds a few counts of this clonotype. The chain is built from TRBV5-1 and TRBJ2-5; tentatively, D is TRBD1 (6 bases). CDR1 and CDR2 (germline): SGHRS, YFSETQ. The CDR3 contains 14 residues. V lost 2 bases, J lost 5 bases, and 13 bases lay in between. Here the CDR3 DNA reads TGCGCCAGCAGCTTACAGGGATTTGGGGAGACCCAGTACTTC. This sequence encodes CASSLQGFGETQYF.